Each of the 30 T cell receptor beta chains below was sequenced from the same sample in a study of OX40 agonist ivuxolimab in advanced cancers. TCRdb's copy holds only in-frame clones and misses some; the assay was immunoSEQ multiplex PCR. The profile shows 72,000 or so clones, around 87% of them singletons. Sample: CD4+ or CD8+ T cells sorted from blood, taken in a trial of the OX40 agonist ivuxolimab. These receptors were obtained from an adult with an advanced solid tumor such as melanoma, head and neck, liver or kidney cancer.

V is TRBV7-9 and J is TRBJ2-2, with D perhaps TRBD1 (6 bases). The CDR3 is 13 residues long. The germline V and J ends were trimmed by 4 bases and 6 bases, with 9 bases remaining between them. Looked up from germline, CDR1 is SEHNR and CDR2 is FQNEAQ (reference sequence). The CDR3 sequence is CASSYQGSGELFF. The DNA of the CDR3 is TGTGCCAGCAGCTACCAGGGGTCCGGGGAGCTGTTTTTT.

The chain combines TRBV10-3 with TRBJ1-5, with D possibly matching TRBD1 (5 bases). Germline CDR1 is ENHRY and CDR2 is SYGVKD. Trimming shortened V by 6 bases and J by 3 bases, and 12 bases separated the two germline ends. This CDR3 spans 14 amino acids. This CDR3 is CAISPGTFNQPQHF. CDR3 DNA: TGTGCCATCAGCCCCGGGACGTTCAATCAGCCCCAGCATTTT.

This rearrangement joins TRBV9 to TRBJ1-1; tentative D call: TRBD1 (6 bases). Trimming left V 0 bases short and J 0 bases short, with 6 bases between. Germline loops: CDR1 SGDLS, CDR2 YYNGEE. The CDR3 has 14 amino acids. CDR3 bases: TGTGCCAGCAGCGTAGGGACAGTGAACACTGAAGCTTTCTTT. Translated: CASSVGTVNTEAFF. The full variable domain, its missing parts supplied by reference TRBV9 and TRBJ1-1, is DSGVTQTPKHLITATGQRVTLRCSPRSGDLSVYWYQQSLDQGLQFLIQYYNGEERAKGNILERFSAQQFPDLHSELNLSSLELGDSALYFCASSVGTVNTEAFFGQGTRLTVV.

The chain carries TRBV29-1 and TRBJ2-3, with a weak D call TRBD1 (5 bases). Trimming cost V 4 bases and J 1 base, with 18 bases left between them. The CDR3 consists of 16 residues. Germline loops: CDR1 SQVTM, CDR2 ANQGSEA. In nucleotides, the CDR3 is TGCAGCGTTGTTCCGAGGATGCAGGGTGGCACAGATACGCAGTATTTT. Amino acid sequence: CSVVPRMQGGTDTQYF.

V is TRBV9 and J is TRBJ2-5; TRBD1 might be the D (5 bases). This CDR3 is built from 13 residues. V was pared by 1 base and J by 2 bases, with 6 bases between. Germline CDR1 and CDR2: SGDLS and YYNGEE. For the CDR3, the DNA is TGTGCCAGCAGCGTACGACAGCAAGAGACCCAGTACTTC. Translating it yields CASSVRQQETQYF.

The V and J genes are TRBV25-1 and TRBJ1-2, with a tentative D call TRBD1 (6 bases). V lost 5 bases, J lost 5 bases, and 12 bases lay in between. Germline loops: CDR1 MGHDK, CDR2 SYGVNS. This CDR3 is built from 13 residues. The CDR3 bases are TGTGCCAGCAGTTCGACAGGCACGTATGGCTACACCTTC. Protein product: CASSSTGTYGYTF.

In this sample, this clone turned up a few times. Other DNA sequences in this sample translate to the same CDR3. The V call is TRBV2, the J call TRBJ1-5; 9 bases agree with TRBD1. CDR3 length: 14 amino acids. V gave up 8 bases and J gave up 2 bases; unmatched junction bases: 4. Germline V lookup: CDR1 SNHLY, CDR2 FYNNEI. The CDR3 reads CASRDRVGNQPQHF. The CDR3, as DNA: TGTGCCAGCCGGGACAGGGTTGGCAATCAGCCCCAGCATTTT.

The rearrangement uses TRBV28 and TRBJ2-1; TRBD2 matches at 12 bases. The CDR3 covers 16 residues. The trim removed 3 bases at V and 9 bases at J, leaving 9 bases unmatched. Germline assignment: CDR1 MDHEN and CDR2 SYDVKM. The CDR3 region has the DNA TGTGCCAGCAGTTTTTCGACTAGCGGGAGACGAGGTGAGCAGTTCTTC. It specifies CASSFSTSGRRGEQFF.

V is TRBV19 and J is TRBJ2-7; 10 positions match TRBD2. Germline values: CDR1 LNHDA, CDR2 SQIVND (reference sequence). The J segment lost 0 bases and the V segment lost 1 base, leaving 6 bases of the junction unmatched. The CDR3 runs to 17 residues. For the CDR3, the DNA is TGTGCCAGTAGTATAGCCGGACTAGCGGTAAGCTCCTACGAGCAGTACTTC. Protein product: CASSIAGLAVSSYEQYF.

The chain joins TRBV7-3 to TRBJ2-2; TRBD1 or TRBD2 may be the D gene (5 bases each). V was clipped by 5 bases and J by 4 bases, with 8 bases between them. The CDR3 runs 13 residues. CDR1 and CDR2 (germline): SGHTA, FQGTGA. CDR3 amino acids: CASSPGTTGELFF. The CDR3 coding sequence is TGTGCCAGCAGCCCCGGGACCACCGGGGAGCTGTTTTTT.

The CDR3 here is CASSDPGTPNTEAFF. Written as DNA, the CDR3 is TGCGCCAGCAGTGATCCCGGGACACCGAACACTGAAGCTTTCTTT. The gene calls are TRBV10-1 and TRBJ1-1; perhaps TRBD1 as D (6 bases). The CDR3 length is 15 residues. Germline assignment: CDR1 WNHNN and CDR2 SYGVQD (reference sequence). Deletions cut 3 bases from V and 1 base from J, with 12 bases between.

This chain uses TRBV19 with TRBJ2-7; 10 bases map to TRBD1. V was clipped by 6 bases and J by 0 bases; unmatched bases: 2. Per the germline V gene, CDR1 is LNHDA and CDR2 is SQIVND (reference sequence). This CDR3 is built from 14 residues. The CDR3 DNA is TGTGCCAGTAGAAGACAGGGGGCCTCCTACGAGCAGTACTTC. Amino acid sequence: CASRRQGASYEQYF.

This clone was counted once. Germline and junction disagree at one end, which may indicate a read error. The CDR3 DNA sequence: TGTGCTAGCAAAGTGTGGGGGACTGAAGCTTTCTTT. Protein sequence: CASKVWGTEAFF. V gene TRBV2 combines with J gene TRBJ1-1; D might be TRBD1 (5 bases). From germline, CDR1 is SNHLY and CDR2 FYNNEI. The CDR3 contains 12 residues. The whole variable domain, remainder taken from reference TRBV2 and TRBJ1-1, is EPEVTQTPSHQVTQMGQEVILRCVPISNHLYFYWYRQILGQKVEFLVSFYNNEISEKSEIFDDQFSVERPDGSNFTLKIRSTKLEDSAMYFCASKVWGTEAFFGQGTRLTVV.

V usage is TRBV5-1 and J usage is TRBJ2-1, with D hard to call. CDR1 is SGHRS, CDR2 YFSETQ, per germline. Trimming removed 0 bases from V and 10 bases from J, with 11 bases in between. The CDR3 extends over 13 amino acids. As DNA, the CDR3 is TGCGCCAGCAGCTTGGATATTCAATACGAGCAGTTCTTC. Residues: CASSLDIQYEQFF.

A single count supports this clone. The chain joins TRBV5-1 to TRBJ1-2, with D hard to call. Germline V lookup: CDR1 SGHRS, CDR2 YFSETQ. The CDR3 is made up of 16 amino acids. The V and J ends lost 6 bases and 5 bases respectively, with 23 bases between them. In DNA form, the CDR3 reads TGCGCCAGCACAGGCTCCCGGCGGGAAGACCCATATGGCTACACCTTC. Amino acids: CASTGSRREDPYGYTF.

The chain is built from TRBV19 and TRBJ2-7; TRBD2 agrees at 10 bases. The germline gives CDR1 LNHDA, CDR2 SQIVND (reference sequence). This CDR3 is 15 amino acids long. J was trimmed by 2 bases and V by 2 bases; bases with no gene match: 3. CDR3 sequence reads: CASSILAGVTYEQYF. As DNA, the CDR3 is TGTGCCAGTAGTATACTAGCGGGAGTAACCTACGAGCAGTACTTC.

This chain connects TRBV27 to TRBJ2-7; 10 nucleotides match TRBD2. The CDR3 sequence is 16 residues long. The V segment lost 2 bases and the J segment 5 bases; nucleotides outside the gene matches: 9. Germline lookup yields CDR1 MNHEY and CDR2 SMNVEV (reference sequence). The CDR3 loop is CASSLEGAGGPHEQYF. The CDR3 coding sequence is TGTGCCAGCAGTTTAGAGGGAGCGGGGGGGCCGCACGAGCAGTACTTC.

This sequence joins TRBV10-3 and TRBJ1-5; a possible D gene is TRBD1 (6 bases). The germline V and J ends were trimmed by 3 bases and 0 bases, with 9 bases remaining between them. There are 15 residues in the CDR3. Germline assignment: CDR1 ENHRY and CDR2 SYGVKD. CDR3 sequence: CAISEGGNSNQPQHF. CDR3 nucleotide sequence: TGTGCCATCAGTGAAGGGGGGAATAGCAATCAGCCCCAGCATTTT.

The chain uses TRBV11-1 and TRBJ2-2; D is ambiguous. The ends were cut back, 4 bases at V and 3 bases at J, with 3 bases in the middle. Germline V CDR1 and CDR2: SGHAT, FQDESV (reference sequence). The CDR3 length is 12 residues. In DNA, the CDR3 is TGTGCCAGCAGCTCAGACACCGGGGAGCTGTTTTTT. Its translation: CASSSDTGELFF.

This clone has only one observation. The J gene is TRBJ2-3, the V gene TRBV5-4, with a tentative D call TRBD2 (5 bases). There are 14 residues in the CDR3. Germline V gives CDR1 SGHNT, CDR2 YYREEE (reference sequence). The V gene lost 7 bases and the J gene lost 0 bases, with 12 bases spanning the gap. Here the CDR3 reads CASGPRESTDTQYF. In nucleotides, the CDR3 is TGTGCCAGCGGCCCGAGGGAAAGCACAGATACGCAGTATTTT.

The V and J genes are TRBV5-4 and TRBJ2-2; D might be TRBD1 (6 bases). Trimming removed 1 base at V and 2 bases at J, with 9 bases between. This CDR3 has 15 residues. The V gene's germline CDR1 is SGHNT and CDR2 YYREEE (reference sequence). The CDR3 bases are TGTGCCAGCAGCTTGAGTGGGACAAACACCGGGGAGCTGTTTTTT. As protein: CASSLSGTNTGELFF.

The chain carries TRBV28 and TRBJ1-2, with D uncertain. The CDR3 is 14 residues long. Germline V gene lookup returns CDR1 MDHEN and CDR2 SYDVKM. Between the trimmed V and J ends, which lost 6 bases and 4 bases, there was a span of 15 bases. The CDR3 protein is CASRTLTPLYGYTF. The CDR3 DNA sequence: TGTGCCAGCAGAACCCTTACCCCCCTCTATGGCTACACCTTC.

The chain recombines TRBV5-1 with TRBJ2-7; 7 bases agree with TRBD1. V shed 4 bases, J shed 5 bases, and the junction held 9 bases outside the gene matches. The CDR3 loop spans 14 amino acids. Germline V lookup: CDR1 SGHRS, CDR2 YFSETQ. The CDR3 reads CASSLRDSSDEQYF. In nucleotides, the CDR3 is TGCGCCAGCAGCCTACGGGACAGCAGCGACGAGCAGTACTTC.

The rearrangement uses TRBV6-6 and TRBJ2-5, with D maybe TRBD2 (5 bases). Per the germline V gene, CDR1 is MNHNY and CDR2 is SVGAGI (reference sequence). This CDR3 is built from 15 residues. The germline V and J ends were trimmed by 0 bases and 4 bases, with 12 bases remaining between them. The CDR3 sequence is CASSYSSSSGETQYF. As DNA, the CDR3 is TGTGCCAGCAGTTACTCGTCTAGCAGTGGAGAGACCCAGTACTTC.

The chain employs TRBV7-3 and TRBJ2-3; D could derive from TRBD1 or TRBD2 (5 bases each). Trimming removed 5 bases at V and 4 bases at J, with 16 bases between. The CDR3 totals 15 residues. Germline loops: CDR1 SGHTA, CDR2 FQGTGA. The CDR3 bases are TGTGCCAGCAGCCCCCGGCCCCGAGGGGCAGATACGCAGTATTTT. Residues: CASSPRPRGADTQYF. The whole variable domain, filled in from reference TRBV7-3 and TRBJ2-3, reads GAGVSQTPSNKVTEKGKYVELRCDPISGHTALYWYRQSLGQGPEFLIYFQGTGAADDSGLPNDRFFAVRPEGSVSTLKIQRTERGDSAVYLCASSPRPRGADTQYFGPGTRLTVL.

V is TRBV9 and J is TRBJ2-5; unclear D gene. The DNA end is a closer match to TRBJ2-7, so the J assignment may be wrong. Germline CDR1 is SGDLS and CDR2 is YYNGEE. CDR3 length equals 13 residues. CDR3: CASSVASSYEQYF. For the CDR3, the DNA is TGTGCCAGCAGCGTGGCCAGCTCCTACGAGCAGTACTTC.

V gene TRBV29-1 combines with J gene TRBJ1-1, with D uncertain. The CDR3 is made up of 14 amino acids. The germline CDR1 and CDR2 sequences are SQVTM and ANQGSEA. The V and J ends lost 4 bases and 0 bases respectively, with 12 bases between them. The CDR3 is CSVGRIGVNTEAFF. The CDR3 DNA reads as TGCAGCGTTGGGAGGATCGGCGTGAACACTGAAGCTTTCTTT.

This clone appeared once. The gene calls are TRBV5-6 and TRBJ2-3, with D unclear. V was clipped by 7 bases and J by 1 base, with 7 bases between them. CDR3 length: 12 amino acids. Germline V gene lookup returns CDR1 SGHDT and CDR2 YYEEEE. CDR3 sequence reads: CASSAGTDTQYF. The CDR3 DNA reads as TGTGCCAGCTCGGCGGGCACAGATACGCAGTATTTT.

The rearrangement joins TRBV6-5 to TRBJ2-5; D gene uncertain. This CDR3 is 11 amino acids long. V lost 2 bases and J lost 4, with 2 bases in between. Germline V CDR1 and CDR2: MNHEY, SVGAGI. CDR3 sequence (DNA): TGTGCCAGCAGTTACGGAGAGACCCAGTACTTC. Encoded protein: CASSYGETQYF.

This rearrangement joins TRBV5-1 to TRBJ2-7; a possible D gene is TRBD2 (5 bases). The V and J ends lost 5 bases and 4 bases respectively, with 16 bases between them. Germline V gives CDR1 SGHRS, CDR2 YFSETQ. CDR3 length equals 14 residues. CDR3 sequence (DNA): TGCGCCAGCAGAGACCCGGGATCAGATTACGAGCAGTACTTC. This codes for CASRDPGSDYEQYF.